This TCR beta chain was captured by sequencing in a study of T cell repertoires in cytomegalovirus infection. For the study at large: Public TCR beta signatures indicated both CMV infection and matching HLA type. The study's findings and limits: Clonotype analysis showed dominance of the ex vivo response by HLA-C-restricted CMV-specific TCR beta clonotypes. Identification of carriers of CMV plus the relevant HLA was performed using cumulative public TCR beta family frequency.

As concerns this clonotype: Its antigen is unidentified.

The germline V gene has CDR1 SGHTA and CDR2 FQGTGA. The CDR3 length is 16 residues. Trimming removed 3 bases from V and 6 bases from J, with 17 bases in between. TCRdb called the reads again in MiXCR, with one record for every CDR3 protein. This table holds over 100,000 distinct CDR3 sequences, around 10% found once. The rearrangement uses TRBV7-3 and TRBJ1-4, with D possibly TRBD1 on 6 matching bases. This clonotype was sampled from a human donor in good health (CMV status not recorded). Some clones in this sample may be carry-over from other donors' samples. Sequenced material: PBMCs, sequenced either directly or after in vitro stimulation (not recorded which). The DNA of the CDR3 is TGTGCCAGCAGCTTGCAAGGGCAGGGGCAGGATGAAAAACTGTTTTTT. This translates into CASSLQGQGQDEKLFF. The variable domain in full, with the rest retrieved from reference TRBV7-3 and TRBJ1-4, is GAGVSQTPSNKVTEKGKYVELRCDPISGHTALYWYRQSLGQGPEFLIYFQGTGAADDSGLPNDRFFAVRPEGSVSTLKIQRTERGDSAVYLCASSLQGQGQDEKLFFGSGTQLSVL.